This T cell receptor beta chain came from a study of cytomegalovirus exposure and HLA in healthy donors. Germline trimming cut 2 bases from V and 7 bases from J; bases unmatched to any gene: 7. From germline, CDR1 is SGHNT and CDR2 YYREEE (reference sequence). This CDR3 region has 14 residues. Sequencing used immunoSEQ multiplex PCR; TCRdb keeps in-frame clones, though not all of them. Altogether over 100,000 clones are present, 88% being singletons, with the ten largest covering about 6%. The donors were in the roughly 120-subject validation cohort; that cohort was separate from the approximately 700-subject first cohort. Concerning this clone itself: What it recognizes is unknown.

Study-level findings and limits: Many donors shared some public TCRs, even though most TCR sequences were rare.

The V call is TRBV5-4, the J call TRBJ2-7, with 9 bases matching TRBD2. The material sequenced was PBMCs. This clonotype originated in a woman under 30 in good health and CMV-seropositive. The CDR3 reads CASSLLAGAQEQYF. In nucleotides, the CDR3 is TGTGCCAGCAGCTTACTAGCGGGTGCCCAGGAGCAGTACTTC.